This T cell receptor beta chain was identified during a study of blood T cell repertoires in COVID-19. Study-wide context: Sites across the United States, Italy and Spain contributed samples from acute and convalescent COVID-19. In each case, the material was cDNA or gDNA derived from T cells, B-cell-depleted T cells, or PBMCs.

Seattle patients were enrolled while actively infected and followed longitudinally. In the authors' workflow: Amplification of reference gene primers was used by the study to estimate nucleated cell counts. The table came from immunoSEQ multiplex PCR; TCRdb's copy has only in-frame clones and leaves some out. The V and J calls and the clone size are those of that table, but D and trimming were determined from the DNA. The sample consists of about 200,000 clones, approximately 90% of them appearing once. This CDR3 has 14 amino acids. Trimming cost V 2 bases and J 6 bases, with 13 bases left between them. CDR1 and CDR2 from the germline V gene are MNHEY and SVGEGT.

Sequencing was performed on peripheral blood. The TCR originated in a man aged 45-65 years with COVID-19, enrolled during active disease. V usage is TRBV6-2 or TRBV6-3 and J usage is TRBJ1-2; D gene unclear. CDR3 sequence: CASSYGPIGDGYTF. Written as DNA, the CDR3 is TGTGCCAGCAGTTACGGGCCGATCGGGGATGGCTACACCTTC.